These 18 T cell receptor beta chains came from one sample sequenced in a study of blood T cell repertoires in COVID-19. TCRdb keeps only in-frame clones here, not all; method: immunoSEQ multiplex PCR. This sample carries approximately 150,000 clones, approximately 89% of them seen once, and the ten largest clones take roughly 1.5%. The sequenced sample was peripheral blood. These receptors all come from a human donor in a cohort sampled during active COVID-19.

This clone showed up just a few times. The chain employs TRBV13 and TRBJ2-3; maybe TRBD1 (7 bases). This CDR3 is 15 amino acids long. Trimming took 5 bases from V and 3 from J, leaving 15 bases between them. Germline loops: CDR1 PRHDT, CDR2 FYEKMQ (reference sequence). In nucleotides, the CDR3 is TGTGCCAGCAGCAGGAGGGGGCATTGGACAGATACGCAGTATTTT. Protein sequence: CASSRRGHWTDTQYF.

The V gene is TRBV7-8, the J gene TRBJ1-2; D is unclear. This CDR3 has 13 residues. The V end lost 5 bases, the J end lost 8 bases, and 15 bases lay between the germline ends. From germline, CDR1 is SGHVS and CDR2 FQNEAQ. DNA for the CDR3: TGTGCCAGCAGCCCAAGGACTGGGCACGGCTACACCTTC. It specifies CASSPRTGHGYTF.

The chain carries TRBV9 and TRBJ2-1, with TRBD1 identical over 8 bases. CDR3 length: 16 residues. V lost 2 bases and J lost 6; bases outside the gene matches: 10. Germline V gene lookup returns CDR1 SGDLS and CDR2 YYNGEE. The CDR3 region is CASSVGTGGFLNEQFF. CDR3 nucleotides: TGTGCCAGCAGCGTGGGGACAGGAGGCTTTCTCAATGAGCAGTTCTTC.

This clone was found a few times. The chain recombines TRBV7-9 with TRBJ1-3; D unclear. Germline CDR1 SEHNR, CDR2 FQNEAQ (reference sequence). The V gene lost 3 bases and the J gene lost 0 bases, with 6 bases spanning the gap. The CDR3 totals 14 residues. DNA of the CDR3: TGTGCCAGCAGCTTCAAGAGCTCTGGAAACACCATATATTTT. Its translation is CASSFKSSGNTIYF.

This clone was counted once. The genes are TRBV7-3 and TRBJ2-5; 8 nucleotides align to TRBD2. CDR3 size: 15 residues. Germline values: CDR1 SGHTA, CDR2 FQGTGA. The trim removed 0 bases at V and 5 bases at J, leaving 5 bases unmatched. CDR3 in DNA: TGTGCCAGCAGCTTAACTAGCGGGGCTGGCGAGACCCAGTACTTC. Translating it yields CASSLTSGAGETQYF.

The gene calls are TRBV6-2 or TRBV6-3 and TRBJ1-1; possibly TRBD1 for D (5 bases). Germline loops: CDR1 MNHEY, CDR2 SVGEGT. V was trimmed by 4 bases and J by 1 base, leaving 13 bases between them. The CDR3 is 15 amino acids. This CDR3 is CASSSRGRPNTEAFF. The CDR3, as DNA: TGTGCCAGCAGTTCAAGGGGCAGGCCGAACACTGAAGCTTTCTTT.

V gene TRBV5-4 combines with J gene TRBJ1-2; D may be TRBD1 (5 bases). Trimming left V 7 bases short and J 4 bases short, with 23 bases between. The germline gives CDR1 SGHNT, CDR2 YYREEE (reference sequence). The CDR3 is 16 amino acids. The CDR3 sequence is CASAKVRGEGFYGYTF. The DNA for the CDR3 is TGTGCCAGCGCAAAGGTCCGGGGGGAGGGTTTCTATGGCTACACCTTC.

The rearrangement uses TRBV7-9 and TRBJ1-5; TRBD1 is a possible D gene (6 bases). The CDR3 runs to 14 residues. V shed 5 bases and J shed 3 bases, with 11 bases lying between them. CDR1 and CDR2 from the germline V gene are SEHNR and FQNEAQ (reference sequence). The CDR3 DNA is TGTGCCAGCAGCAGGGGGGGGGTCAATCAGCCCCAGCATTTT. Translating gives CASSRGGVNQPQHF.

The gene calls are TRBV4-2 and TRBJ2-2, with D possibly being TRBD1 (5 bases). CDR3 length equals 21 residues. V gave up 1 base and J gave up 0 bases, with 24 bases separating them. Looked up from germline, CDR1 is LGHNA and CDR2 is YNFKEQ. CDR3 amino acids: CASSQGSRVQALLPNTGELFF. CDR3 bases: TGTGCCAGCAGCCAAGGGTCTCGGGTACAGGCACTACTACCGAACACCGGGGAGCTGTTTTTT.

This rearrangement joins TRBV24-1 to TRBJ1-6, with a weak D call TRBD1 (6 bases). The CDR3 has 19 residues. V dropped 0 bases and J dropped 0 bases, with 14 bases sitting between them. In germline, CDR1 is KGHDR, CDR2 SFDVKD. DNA of the CDR3: TGTGCCACCAGTGATTTGGTGGTACGGGGGGCCTCCTATAATTCACCCCTCCACTTT. Its protein is CATSDLVVRGASYNSPLHF.

V and J are TRBV29-1 and TRBJ2-7, with TRBD1 as a possible D gene (6 bases). V gave up 4 bases and J gave up 1 base, with 17 bases separating them. Per germline, CDR1 SQVTM and CDR2 ANQGSEA. The CDR3 covers 15 residues. CDR3 loop: CSVGTGQGFSYEQYF. The CDR3 nucleotides are TGCAGCGTTGGCACCGGCCAGGGGTTTTCCTACGAGCAGTACTTC.

This rearrangement joins TRBV7-3 to TRBJ2-1, with 10 bases aligning to TRBD1. Germline loops: CDR1 SGHTA, CDR2 FQGTGA. This CDR3 spans 15 amino acids. The junction had 1 base not matched to a gene; V was cut back by 3 bases and J by 2 bases. Here the CDR3 reads CASSLTGGTYNEQFF. For the CDR3, the DNA is TGTGCCAGCAGCTTGACAGGGGGCACCTACAATGAGCAGTTCTTC.

The gene calls are TRBV4-1 and TRBJ1-1, with 7 bases lining up with TRBD1. After removal of 0 bases from V and 4 bases from J, the junction contained 5 bases not matched to a gene. The CDR3 is 15 amino acids. Per the germline V gene, CDR1 is MGHRA and CDR2 is YSYEKL. In DNA form, the CDR3 reads TGCGCCAGCAGCCAAGATACCCCAGGGGGCACTGAAGCTTTCTTT. Its protein product is CASSQDTPGGTEAFF.

V gene TRBV9 combines with J gene TRBJ2-6; no reliable D call. Germline V gene data show CDR1 as SGDLS and CDR2 as YYNGEE. The CDR3 sequence is 16 residues long. The V and J ends lost 3 bases and 0 bases respectively, with 10 bases between them. The CDR3, as DNA: TGTGCCAGCAGCGCCACCGACAACTCTGGGGCCAACGTCCTGACTTTC. It is translated as CASSATDNSGANVLTF.

This rearrangement joins TRBV19 to TRBJ2-7, with 7 bases that match TRBD1. Trimming removed 6 bases from V and 0 bases from J; junction bases left unmatched: 8. The germline gives CDR1 LNHDA, CDR2 SQIVND (reference sequence). This CDR3 has 15 amino acids. The CDR3 reads CASSQGQESSYEQYF. For the CDR3, the DNA is TGTGCCAGTAGCCAAGGACAGGAGAGCTCCTACGAGCAGTACTTC.

In DNA, the CDR3 is TGTGCCAGCAGCTCCCGCCGGGACAGCGGGGAGACCCAGTACTTC. Residues: CASSSRRDSGETQYF. This chain uses TRBV5-4 with TRBJ2-5, with D possibly matching TRBD1 (7 bases). Trimming stripped 3 bases from V and 5 bases from J, with 17 bases between. CDR1 is SGHNT, CDR2 YYREEE, per germline (reference sequence). The CDR3 contains 15 residues.

This clone was seen ten or more times. This chain uses TRBV6-2 or TRBV6-3 with TRBJ2-2; D remains unclear. V dropped 6 bases and J dropped 3 bases, with 8 bases sitting between them. The CDR3 is 13 amino acids. CDR1 and CDR2 from the germline V gene are MNHEY and SVGEGT. This CDR3 reads CASSASYTGELFF. In DNA form, the CDR3 reads TGTGCCAGCAGCGCTAGTTACACCGGGGAGCTGTTTTTT.

The V gene is TRBV7-2, the J gene TRBJ2-1; 8 nucleotides match TRBD2. This CDR3 spans 14 amino acids. CDR1 is SGHTA and CDR2 is FQGNSA in the germline V gene. Losses at the gene ends were 5 bases for V and 10 bases for J; bases not matched to a gene: 10. CDR3 region: CASSTGLGYHEQFF. CDR3 DNA: TGTGCCAGCAGCACGGGACTAGGATATCACGAGCAGTTCTTC.